These 5 T cell receptor beta chains share one sample of origin, sequenced in a study of T-cell memory formation after mild COVID-19 listed by TCRdb under 2021. Libraries were made using 5' RACE. The sequencing machine was an Illumina NovaSeq 6000. TCRdb ran its own pipeline on the public reads, namely fastp trimming at Q25 and MiXCR clone calling, and kept in-frame beta chains. Merged by CDR3 protein, the rows form single entries marked with the most common genes and DNA. This sample has 530,000 or so distinct CDR3 sequences in its table, and around a sixth of those were observed once. About 8.1% of the sample is in the top ten clones. The sample comprised PBMCs or a T cell subset sorted from them (not recorded which). The receptor source for this set is an adult woman who had mild COVID-19 (a few samples of this study predate the infection). The sample titles of this study are shuffled in the database, so cell type and time point are left out; the donor was told from shared clones.

This clonotype was seen a handful of times. This chain joins TRBV12-3 or TRBV12-4 and TRBJ1-2; maybe TRBD1 (5 bases). CDR3 length equals 13 residues. V lost 2 bases and J lost 4, with 8 bases in between. The CDR3 loop is CASSLRGTYGYTF. The DNA for the CDR3 is TGTGCCAGCAGTTTAAGGGGCACCTATGGCTACACCTTC.

The CDR3 loop is CASSPRGWGSPAGGFKQFF. CDR3 DNA: TGTGCCAGCAGCCCCCGTGGATGGGGGTCGCCCGCAGGGGGGTTCAAGCAGTTCTTC. V usage is TRBV14 and J usage is TRBJ2-1; tentatively, D is TRBD1 (7 bases). V was shortened by 4 bases and J by 11 bases, with 33 bases between the two germline ends. Per germline, CDR1 SGHDN and CDR2 FVKESK. CDR3 length: 19 amino acids.

This clonotype appeared a few times. The V call is TRBV15, the J call TRBJ2-2; no clear D gene. CDR1 and CDR2 from the germline V gene are LNHNV and YYDKDF (reference sequence). Trimming cost V 0 bases and J 3 bases, with 5 bases left between them. CDR3 size: 14 residues. CDR3 sequence: CATSRDFDTGELFF. CDR3 coding DNA: TGTGCCACCAGCAGAGATTTTGACACCGGGGAGCTGTTTTTT.

This clonotype came up a few times. The V gene is TRBV6-6, the J gene TRBJ2-1; D is perhaps TRBD1 or TRBD2 (5 bases each). The germline CDR1 and CDR2 sequences are MNHNY and SVGAGI (reference sequence). The CDR3 sequence is 15 residues long. Trimming stripped 6 bases from V and 4 bases from J, with 16 bases between. This chain's CDR3 is CASSPGRMTYNEQFF. The CDR3 nucleotides read TGTGCCAGCAGCCCGGGACGGATGACTTACAATGAGCAGTTCTTC.

This clonotype was counted at least ten times. The chain carries TRBV4-3 and TRBJ2-7, with 7 bases aligning to TRBD1. Germline trimming cut 3 bases from V and 2 bases from J; bases unmatched to any gene: 7. This CDR3 is 15 amino acids long. Germline CDR1 and CDR2: LGHNA and YSLEER. The CDR3 here is CASSQNLGQPYEQYF. The CDR3 bases are TGCGCCAGCAGCCAGAACCTGGGACAGCCCTACGAGCAGTACTTC.